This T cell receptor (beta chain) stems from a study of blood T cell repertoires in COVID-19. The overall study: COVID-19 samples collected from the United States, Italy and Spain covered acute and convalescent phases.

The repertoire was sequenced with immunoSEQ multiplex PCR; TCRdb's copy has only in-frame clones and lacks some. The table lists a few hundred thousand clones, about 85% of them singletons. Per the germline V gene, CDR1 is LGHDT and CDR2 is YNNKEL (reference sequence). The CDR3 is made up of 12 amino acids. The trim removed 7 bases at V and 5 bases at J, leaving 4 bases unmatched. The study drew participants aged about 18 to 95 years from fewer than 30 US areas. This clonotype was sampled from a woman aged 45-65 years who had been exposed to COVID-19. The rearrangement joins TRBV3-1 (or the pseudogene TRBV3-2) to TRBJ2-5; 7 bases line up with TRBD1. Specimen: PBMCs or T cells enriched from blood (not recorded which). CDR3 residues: CASKTGSETQYF. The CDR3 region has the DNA TGTGCCAGCAAGACAGGGTCGGAGACCCAGTACTTC.